A single sample is the source of the 10 T cell receptor beta chains below, sequenced in a study of T cells after yellow fever vaccination. TCRdb processed the 5' RACE reads anew with MiXCR; each CDR3 protein has one entry. The sample lists hundreds of thousands of distinct CDR3 sequences, 9% to 15% occurring once. The source material was PBMCs, sampled on the day of the yellow fever booster vaccination. The source is a young man who received the YFV17D yellow fever vaccine.

This clonotype was detected many times. The J gene is TRBJ2-5, the V gene TRBV12-3 or TRBV12-4; D is undetermined. The CDR3 has 15 residues. Trimming took off 0 bases at V and 3 bases at J, with 11 bases between the two ends. CDR3 sequence: CASSLASGPKETQYF. The CDR3 DNA reads as TGTGCCAGCAGTTTAGCGAGTGGGCCAAAAGAGACCCAGTACTTC.

This clonotype occurred a few times. The DNA for the CDR3 is TGCGCCAGCAGTGAGGCGAGGGGAACAGATACGCAGTATTTT. Protein product: CASSEARGTDTQYF. The chain joins TRBV10-2 to TRBJ2-3; D possibly matches TRBD1 or TRBD2 (5 bases each). The CDR3 sequence is 14 residues long. Germline assignment: CDR1 WSHSY and CDR2 SAAADI. Trimming took off 2 bases at V and 3 bases at J, with 9 bases between the two ends.

The chain couples TRBV20-1 to TRBJ2-7; 7 bases are shared with TRBD2. Germline trimming cut 6 bases from V and 4 bases from J; bases unmatched to any gene: 15. The CDR3 covers 15 residues. CDR1 DFQATT and CDR2 SNEGSKA come from the germline V gene (reference sequence). CDR3 sequence reads: CSAEPRTWGGYEQYF. The DNA of the CDR3 is TGCAGTGCCGAACCCCGGACATGGGGGGGTTACGAGCAGTACTTC.

This clonotype was counted a few times. V is TRBV19 and J is TRBJ2-1; TRBD2 is a possible D gene (6 bases). V lost 0 bases, J lost 16 bases, and 16 bases lay in between. The CDR3 is 13 residues long. The germline V gene has CDR1 LNHDA and CDR2 SQIVND (reference sequence). DNA of the CDR3: TGTGCCAGTAGTATAGATCTTGAGACTAGGTGTTTCTTC. It yields the protein CASSIDLETRCFF.

The table lists this clonotype with a few counts. The rearrangement joins TRBV7-2 to TRBJ1-4, with D maybe TRBD1 (5 bases). The ends were cut back, 6 bases at V and 6 bases at J, with 14 bases in the middle. CDR1 and CDR2 from the germline V gene are SGHTA and FQGNSA. CDR3 size: 14 residues. DNA for the CDR3: TGTGCCAGCAGGTCAGGGTATCTAGATGAAAAACTGTTTTTT. Amino acid sequence: CASRSGYLDEKLFF.

This clonotype has more than one count but fewer than ten. The gene calls are TRBV15 and TRBJ2-7, with 11 bases that match TRBD2. Unmatched junction bases numbered 13, after V lost 5 bases and J lost 7 bases. The CDR3 is 16 residues long. Germline lookup yields CDR1 LNHNV and CDR2 YYDKDF (reference sequence). The DNA of the CDR3 is TGTGCCACCAGCGGCTCGCCGATAGCGGGAGGGTCTGAGCAGTACTTC. Translated, it gives CATSGSPIAGGSEQYF. Drawing the rest from reference TRBV15 and TRBJ2-7, the complete variable domain is DAMVIQNPRYQVTQFGKPVTLSCSQTLNHNVMYWYQQKSSQAPKLLFHYYDKDFNNEADTPDNFQSRRPNTSFCFLDIRSPGLGDTAMYLCATSGSPIAGGSEQYFGPGTRLTVT.

The chain is built from TRBV6-9 and TRBJ2-1, with TRBD2 matching over 7 bases. From germline, CDR1 is MNHGY and CDR2 SVAAGI. The V and J ends lost 4 bases and 2 bases, in that order; junction bases with no gene match: 11. This CDR3 comprises 17 residues. CDR3 region: CASSSFGSGVPYNEQFF. The CDR3 DNA follows: TGTGCCAGCAGTTCTTTCGGGAGCGGGGTACCCTACAATGAGCAGTTCTTC.

This clonotype has more than one count but fewer than ten. The chain has TRBV4-3 and TRBJ1-4; D is possibly TRBD1 (6 bases). This CDR3 is built from 16 residues. Trimming left V 2 bases short and J 5 bases short, with 15 bases between. Germline V gene lookup returns CDR1 LGHNA and CDR2 YSLEER. As DNA, the CDR3 is TGCGCCAGCAGCCAAAACTATGACAGGAGGAATGAAAAACTGTTTTTT. This codes for CASSQNYDRRNEKLFF.

This clonotype has just a few counts. The chain joins TRBV7-2 to TRBJ2-7; 9 nucleotides line up with TRBD1. The V segment lost 4 bases and the J segment 3 bases; nucleotides outside the gene matches: 7. The CDR3 covers 15 residues. Germline V lookup: CDR1 SGHTA, CDR2 FQGNSA. CDR3 sequence: CASSYEDRGIYEQYF. The CDR3 nucleotides are TGTGCCAGCAGCTATGAAGACAGGGGGATCTACGAGCAGTACTTC.

J is TRBJ1-1 and V is TRBV20-1; D is perhaps TRBD1 (5 bases). This CDR3 spans 14 amino acids. From germline, CDR1 is DFQATT and CDR2 SNEGSKA (reference sequence). With 1 base removed from V and 1 base from J, the gap between germline ends came to 10 bases. This CDR3 is CSARVSTGNTEAFF. CDR3 nucleotide sequence: TGCAGTGCTAGAGTGAGTACAGGGAACACTGAAGCTTTCTTT.